The 32 T cell receptor beta chains below come from one sample, sequenced in a study of cytomegalovirus exposure and HLA in healthy donors. The PCR had 60 Vbeta and 13 Jbeta primers. Produced via immunoSEQ multiplex PCR; TCRdb's table is partial and in-frame only. The data hold around 150,000 clones, with about 72% observed a single time. Sequencing was performed on PBMCs. These receptors all come from a man aged 35 to 55 in good health and CMV-seronegative.

V is TRBV7-8 and J is TRBJ2-7; tentative D call: TRBD2 (5 bases). The ends were cut back, 5 bases at V and 2 bases at J, with 13 bases in the middle. The CDR3 is made up of 14 amino acids. From germline, CDR1 is SGHVS and CDR2 FQNEAQ. DNA for the CDR3: TGTGCCAGCAGCCCGCCGACGGGGACCTACGAGCAGTACTTC. Its protein product is CASSPPTGTYEQYF.

This clone was observed once. This sequence joins TRBV30 and TRBJ1-6; D ambiguous. The CDR3 is made up of 13 amino acids. The V end was cut by 4 bases, the J end by 2 bases, with 6 bases between. The germline V gene has CDR1 GTSNPN and CDR2 SVGIG (reference sequence). The CDR3 coding sequence is TGTGCCTGGACGGCGGCCTATAATTCACCCCTCCACTTT. It is translated as CAWTAAYNSPLHF.

This rearrangement joins TRBV18 to TRBJ2-2; weak D call: TRBD2 (6 bases). V lost 0 bases, J lost 6 bases, and 11 bases lay in between. The CDR3 totals 15 residues. Germline-derived CDR1 and CDR2 are KGHSH and LQKENI. The CDR3 loop reads CASSPPVGSAGELFF. CDR3 nucleotides: TGTGCCAGCTCACCACCGGTCGGGAGTGCCGGGGAGCTGTTTTTT.

The rearrangement joins TRBV6-6 to TRBJ2-5; D gene uncertain. From germline, CDR1 is MNHNY and CDR2 SVGAGI (reference sequence). The CDR3 sequence is 15 residues long. V was shortened by 3 bases and J by 0 bases, with 11 bases between the two germline ends. The CDR3 bases are TGTGCCAGCAGTTATCGTAACAGTAACCAAGAGACCCAGTACTTC. As protein: CASSYRNSNQETQYF.

The rearrangement uses TRBV6-1 and TRBJ2-2, with D perhaps TRBD2 (6 bases). Germline V gene sequence: CDR1 MNHNS, CDR2 SASEGT. Trimming cost V 7 bases and J 7 bases, with 7 bases left between them. The CDR3 is 11 residues long. The CDR3, as DNA: TGTGCCAGCAATAGCGGCGGGGAGCTGTTTTTT. Translation gives CASNSGGELFF.

This sequence joins TRBV2 and TRBJ2-5, with 10 bases matching TRBD2. After removal of 6 bases from V and 5 bases from J, the junction contained 12 bases not matched to a gene. The CDR3 runs to 16 residues. CDR1 and CDR2 from the germline V gene are SNHLY and FYNNEI. CDR3 nucleotides: TGTGCCAGCAGGCCCAATCTGTCACTAGCGGGGGAGACCCAGTACTTC. Its protein product is CASRPNLSLAGETQYF.

This chain connects TRBV6-5 to TRBJ1-4, with TRBD1 identical over 7 bases. V lost 0 bases to trimming and J lost 11 bases; unmatched junction nucleotides: 9. The CDR3 loop spans 15 amino acids. Per the germline V gene, CDR1 is MNHEY and CDR2 is SVGAGI. CDR3 nucleotides: TGTGCCAGCAGTTACTCGCGCAGGGGGTTCGGGAAACTGTTTTTT. It specifies CASSYSRRGFGKLFF.

V gene TRBV2 combines with J gene TRBJ2-6, with D possibly matching TRBD1 (5 bases). The CDR3 length is 12 residues. In germline, CDR1 is SNHLY, CDR2 FYNNEI. V was pared by 2 bases and J by 12 bases, with 8 bases between. This CDR3 reads CASSEQGGVLTF. The CDR3 DNA reads TGTGCCAGCAGTGAACAGGGTGGCGTCCTGACTTTC.

The chain employs TRBV29-1 and TRBJ2-1; 10 bases are shared with TRBD2. Germline V gives CDR1 SQVTM, CDR2 ANQGSEA. The J segment lost 4 bases and the V segment lost 6 bases, leaving 6 bases of the junction unmatched. The CDR3 is 14 amino acids. The CDR3: CSVKLAGRYNEQFF. CDR3 DNA: TGCAGCGTCAAACTAGCGGGGCGATACAATGAGCAGTTCTTC.

The rearrangement uses TRBV19 and TRBJ2-1, with D perhaps TRBD2 (5 bases). Looked up from germline, CDR1 is LNHDA and CDR2 is SQIVND (reference sequence). The CDR3 runs to 15 residues. V lost 1 base and J 7 bases, leaving 14 bases between the germline ends. Here the CDR3 DNA reads TGTGCCAGTAGTATAGGGCGGGCGCACCGTAATGAGCAGTTCTTC. Amino acids: CASSIGRAHRNEQFF.

The chain joins TRBV9 to TRBJ1-2; 9 bases map to TRBD1. V lost 1 base, J lost 3 bases, and 4 bases stayed unmatched. CDR1 SGDLS and CDR2 YYNGEE come from the germline V gene. The CDR3 length is 15 residues. The CDR3 region is CASSVTGTGHYGYTF. Written as DNA, the CDR3 is TGTGCCAGCAGCGTAACCGGGACAGGGCACTATGGCTACACCTTC.

This clone was recorded only once. The chain has TRBV6-5 and TRBJ2-7; 7 positions agree with TRBD2. The length of the CDR3 is 14 residues. Germline CDR1 MNHEY, CDR2 SVGAGI. The junction had 3 bases not matched to a gene; V was cut back by 2 bases and J by 2 bases. For the CDR3, the DNA is TGTGCCAGCAGTTACGCTAGCGGTGCCTACGAGCAGTACTTC. Its translation is CASSYASGAYEQYF.

The chain carries TRBV2 and TRBJ1-1; D unresolved. Germline CDR1 is SNHLY and CDR2 is FYNNEI. Trimming pared 5 bases from V and 4 bases from J, leaving 5 bases between. There are 11 residues in the CDR3. The CDR3 DNA reads TGTGCCAGCAGTCTGCGCACTGAAGCTTTCTTT. The encoded protein is CASSLRTEAFF.

This chain uses TRBV14 with TRBJ1-1; D is uncertain. This CDR3 has 14 residues. Germline V lookup: CDR1 SGHDN, CDR2 FVKESK. With 3 bases removed from V and 4 bases from J, the gap between germline ends came to 12 bases. Here the CDR3 reads CASSQIDWSTEAFF. CDR3 bases: TGTGCCAGCAGCCAGATAGACTGGAGCACTGAAGCTTTCTTT.

This chain uses TRBV6-5 with TRBJ1-2; D is unclear. CDR1 is MNHEY, CDR2 SVGAGI, per germline. The CDR3 runs to 13 residues. V was shortened by 7 bases and J by 8 bases, with 17 bases between the two germline ends. CDR3 protein: CASTRGGRPGYTF. The DNA for the CDR3 is TGTGCCAGCACTCGAGGAGGAAGGCCAGGCTACACCTTC.

The rearrangement joins TRBV5-1 to TRBJ2-7; weak D call: TRBD1 (5 bases). The ends were cut back, 3 bases at V and 1 base at J, with 17 bases in the middle. Germline V gives CDR1 SGHRS, CDR2 YFSETQ. CDR3 size: 16 residues. CDR3 amino acids: CASSSAILTDSYEQYF. The DNA for the CDR3 is TGCGCCAGCAGCTCGGCAATATTGACAGATTCCTACGAGCAGTACTTC.

V and J are TRBV6-5 and TRBJ1-1; TRBD1 is a possible D gene (5 bases). The V gene's germline CDR1 is MNHEY and CDR2 SVGAGI. Trimming cost V 6 bases and J 1 base, with 9 bases left between them. There are 13 residues in the CDR3. This CDR3 reads CASSLQGNTEAFF. The DNA for the CDR3 is TGTGCCAGCAGCCTCCAGGGGAACACTGAAGCTTTCTTT.

The CDR3 protein is CASSSSRALGLGEQYF. The DNA for the CDR3 is TGTGCCAGCTCATCCTCCCGGGCCTTGGGGCTTGGAGAGCAGTACTTC. This chain connects TRBV18 to TRBJ2-7; D is perhaps TRBD1 (5 bases). Trimming pared 5 bases from V and 7 bases from J, leaving 24 bases between. Germline values: CDR1 KGHSH, CDR2 LQKENI. This CDR3 region has 16 residues.

As DNA, the CDR3 is TGTGCCAGCAGTCTGGGGGGTAGTAGGTACGAGCAGTACTTC. It yields the protein CASSLGGSRYEQYF. The chain carries TRBV27 and TRBJ2-7, with a weak D call TRBD2 (6 bases). Trimming took 5 bases from V and 4 from J, leaving 15 bases between them. The CDR3 has 14 residues. CDR1 and CDR2 from the germline V gene are MNHEY and SMNVEV (reference sequence).

This chain uses TRBV5-1 with TRBJ2-3, with D possibly TRBD1 on 5 matching bases. The CDR3 runs 16 residues. Germline V gene data show CDR1 as SGHRS and CDR2 as YFSETQ. The germline V and J ends were trimmed by 6 bases and 2 bases, with 19 bases remaining between them. The CDR3 nucleotides read TGCGCCAGCACACGTTCGGGCAGGGCCCACACAGATACGCAGTATTTT. The encoded protein is CASTRSGRAHTDTQYF.

V usage is TRBV13 and J usage is TRBJ2-3; D is possibly TRBD2 (6 bases). Trimming took off 5 bases at V and 5 bases at J, with 20 bases between the two ends. Per the germline V gene, CDR1 is PRHDT and CDR2 is FYEKMQ (reference sequence). This CDR3 is built from 16 residues. The CDR3, as DNA: TGTGCCAGCAGCCCACGGTCTGGCAGCGGGCAAGATACGCAGTATTTT. Protein sequence: CASSPRSGSGQDTQYF.

Regarding this clone: The germline gene is not matched at one end of the junction; a read error may be the cause. The chain joins TRBV2 to TRBJ1-2, with no clear D. This CDR3 contains 11 residues. The germline V gene encodes CDR1 SNHLY and CDR2 FYNNEI. The CDR3 loop is CASRIDYGYPF. CDR3 coding DNA: TGTGCCAGCAGGATAGACTATGGCTACCCCTTC.

The rearrangement uses TRBV7-7 and TRBJ2-5, with a weak D call TRBD1 (6 bases). CDR3 size: 13 residues. Germline CDR1 reads SSHAT; CDR2 reads FNYEAQ (reference sequence). The V end lost 5 bases, the J end lost 2 bases, and 9 bases lay between the germline ends. The CDR3 DNA sequence: TGTGCCAGCAGCACCGACAGGCAAGAGACCCAGTACTTC. As protein: CASSTDRQETQYF.

This clone was observed once. The chain carries TRBV12-5 and TRBJ2-3; D possibly corresponds to TRBD1 (6 bases). Germline CDR1 is LGHNT and CDR2 is FRNRAP. Trimming stripped 6 bases from V and 4 bases from J, with 20 bases between. CDR3 length equals 16 residues. The CDR3 is CASGPRGIRLPDTQYF. CDR3 coding DNA: TGTGCTAGTGGCCCAAGGGGGATACGCCTCCCAGATACGCAGTATTTT.

The chain recombines TRBV5-1 with TRBJ2-7, with 14 bases that match TRBD2. Germline CDR1 is SGHRS and CDR2 is YFSETQ. Germline trimming cut 0 bases from V and 0 bases from J; bases unmatched to any gene: 2. The CDR3 is 17 amino acids. In DNA form, the CDR3 reads TGCGCCAGCAGCTTGGGACTAGCGGGGGGGTTCTCCTACGAGCAGTACTTC. As protein: CASSLGLAGGFSYEQYF.

This chain links TRBV9 with TRBJ2-6; TRBD2 is a possible D gene (5 bases). The germline V and J ends were trimmed by 2 bases and 1 base, with 7 bases remaining between them. The CDR3 covers 15 residues. CDR1 and CDR2 from the germline V gene are SGDLS and YYNGEE. CDR3 residues: CASSVGESGANVLTF. The CDR3 DNA is TGTGCCAGCAGCGTCGGGGAATCTGGGGCCAACGTCCTGACTTTC.

The chain couples TRBV5-1 to TRBJ1-1; possible D gene TRBD1, 5 bases. This CDR3 is 14 amino acids long. The germline CDR1 and CDR2 sequences are SGHRS and YFSETQ. V was cut by 7 bases and J by 3 bases, with 16 bases left in between. CDR3 sequence reads: CASYPGGGDTEAFF. In nucleotides, the CDR3 is TGCGCCAGCTACCCGGGTGGAGGGGACACTGAAGCTTTCTTT.

The chain combines TRBV28 with TRBJ1-2; D is unresolved. The CDR3 contains 13 residues. V dropped 1 base and J dropped 3 bases, with 6 bases sitting between them. Germline loops: CDR1 MDHEN, CDR2 SYDVKM. CDR3 sequence: CASSLLSDYGYTF. DNA for the CDR3: TGTGCCAGCAGTTTATTGTCGGACTATGGCTACACCTTC.

On this clone itself: A read error may account for a junction end that differs from germline. The rearrangement links TRBV29-1 to TRBJ1-2; no reliable D call. The CDR3 has 14 residues. Germline V CDR1 and CDR2: SQVTM, ANQGSEA. CDR3 in amino acids: CSVEDHPRVYGYPF. CDR3 coding DNA: TGCAGCGTTGAAGATCATCCGCGGGTCTATGGCTACCCCTTC. The full variable domain, completed using reference TRBV29-1 and TRBJ1-2, is SAVISQKPSRDICQRGTSLTIQCQVDSQVTMMFWYRQQPGQSLTLIATANQGSEATYESGFVIDKFPISRPNLTFSTLTVSNMSPEDSSIYLCSVEDHPRVYGYPFGSGTRLTVV.

The chain links TRBV6-1 to TRBJ2-1; 12 bases are shared with TRBD2. Germline-derived CDR1 and CDR2 are MNHNS and SASEGT. CDR3 length: 15 residues. Trimming took 2 bases from V and 9 from J; bases not matched to a gene: 5. CDR3 nucleotide sequence: TGTGCCAGCAGTGAACTAGCGGGGGGGGGTGGTGAGCAGTTCTTC. Protein sequence: CASSELAGGGGEQFF.

CDR3 sequence (DNA): TGTGCCAGCAGCGGGAGGGAAGCGGTCGGCCCCTACAATGAGCAGTTCTTC. As protein: CASSGREAVGPYNEQFF. The chain joins TRBV9 to TRBJ2-1; D might be TRBD2 (6 bases). Germline values: CDR1 SGDLS, CDR2 YYNGEE. There are 17 residues in the CDR3. V was clipped by 3 bases and J by 2 bases, with 18 bases between them.

DNA of the CDR3: TGTGCCAGCAGCTCACGTATAGCGGGAGGATCAGATACGCAGTATTTT. This encodes CASSSRIAGGSDTQYF. The rearrangement links TRBV5-4 to TRBJ2-3, with 10 bases identical to TRBD2. CDR3 length equals 16 residues. The junction had 8 bases not matched to a gene; V was cut back by 3 bases and J by 4 bases. Germline V gene lookup returns CDR1 SGHNT and CDR2 YYREEE (reference sequence).